This passage covers 19 T cell receptor beta chains from one sample sequenced in a study of tumor-infiltrating lymphocytes in primary liver carcinoma (dated by TCRdb to between 2016 and 2019). Blood RNA was extracted from unsorted whole blood with TRIzol reagent; germline DNA came from the DNeasy Blood & Tissue kit. Data came from an Illumina HiSeq 2500. Using a constant-region primer and ProtoScript II reverse transcriptase, TCRbeta-specific cDNA was reverse-transcribed from 450 to 650 ng total RNA. Construction of the TCRbeta libraries relied on three nested rounds of multiplex PCR, following a slightly modified ARM-PCR procedure. Each of the first two PCR rounds ran for approximately 10 cycles using multiplex TRBV1-TRBV30 forward primers together with a Cbeta reverse primer. TCRdb took the public reads, trimmed them with fastp at Q25, ran MiXCR for clone calling and kept in-frame beta chains. Here each entry gathers all rows of one CDR3 protein and keeps the most common genes and DNA. In this sample the table shows fewer than 350,000 distinct CDR3 sequences, approximately 65% of which occur a single time. The top ten constitute about 9.4% of the sample.

Input material: peripheral blood. These receptor sequences come from a man aged 35-49 years with primary liver carcinoma and hepatitis B virus infection.

The chain has TRBV6-2 or TRBV6-3 and TRBJ1-5; D call uncertain. Germline CDR1 reads MNHEY; CDR2 reads SVGEGT. This CDR3 spans 16 amino acids. Trimming left V 0 bases short and J 11 bases short, with 20 bases between. CDR3 nucleotide sequence: TGTGCCAGCAGTTACTCGGAGGCAGGTAGCAATCATGCCCAGCATTTT. It yields the protein CASSYSEAGSNHAQHF.

In regard to this clonotype: A much larger clonotype is one base distant, so this may be a read error. The chain recombines TRBV6-5 with TRBJ2-1, with 14 bases aligning to TRBD2. Germline V gene sequence: CDR1 MNHEY, CDR2 SVGAGI. There are 17 residues in the CDR3. V shed 1 base and J 9 bases; nucleotides not matched to a gene: 8. For the CDR3, the DNA is TGTGCCAGCAGTTACTTTCCGGGACTAGCGGGAGCAGGTGAGCAGTTCTTC. It encodes CASSYFPGLAGAGEQFF.

With regard to this clonotype: A clone one base away is much larger, so this may be a read error. J is TRBJ2-3 and V is TRBV6-2 or TRBV6-3; a weak D match, TRBD2 (6 bases). Trimming took off 5 bases at V and 3 bases at J, with 15 bases between the two ends. From germline, CDR1 is MNHEY and CDR2 SVGEGT. This CDR3 comprises 15 residues. The CDR3 spells CASSVTGGGTDTQYF. The CDR3, as DNA: TGTGCCAGCAGTGTCACAGGAGGAGGGACAGATACGCAGTATTTT.

This clonotype was observed once. One junction end disagrees with the germline gene, perhaps due to a read error. CDR3 in DNA: TGTGCCAGCAGCTTCGGTCCGATAGAAGCTAACTATGGCTACATCTTC. Residues: CASSFGPIEANYGYIF. The rearrangement uses TRBV5-6 and TRBJ1-2; the D is unclear. Per the germline V gene, CDR1 is SGHDT and CDR2 is YYEEEE. CDR3 size: 16 residues. The full variable domain, its missing parts supplied by reference TRBV5-6 and TRBJ1-2, is DAGVTQSPTHLIKTRGQQVTLRCSPKSGHDTVSWYQQALGQGPQFIFQYYEEEERQRGNFPDRFSGHQFPNYSSELNVNALLLGDSALYLCASSFGPIEANYGYIFGSGTRLTVV.

In its sample, this clonotype was seen many times. J is TRBJ1-5 and V is TRBV10-3, with no clear D. V lost 11 bases and J 7 bases, leaving 12 bases between the germline ends. The CDR3 covers 11 residues. CDR1 and CDR2 from the germline V gene are ENHRY and SYGVKD. CDR3 nucleotides: TGTGCCCCCCTGTTAGCACAGCCCCAGCATTTT. It encodes CAPLLAQPQHF.

With respect to this clonotype: A much larger clone is a single base away; this may be a read error. The rearrangement links TRBV10-2 to TRBJ1-2; possibly TRBD1 for D (5 bases). The CDR3 loop spans 13 amino acids. The germline CDR1 and CDR2 sequences are WSHSY and SAAADI. Deletions cut 6 bases from V and 2 bases from J, with 10 bases between. CDR3 in DNA: TGCGCCAGCAGCCCGGGACGGAACTATGGCTACACCTTC. Protein product: CASSPGRNYGYTF.

As for this clonotype: A much larger clone lies one base from this, so it may be a read error. The chain uses TRBV10-3 and TRBJ2-5; D gene unclear. This CDR3 is 14 amino acids long. Germline V gene lookup returns CDR1 ENHRY and CDR2 SYGVKD. The CDR3 DNA follows: TGTGCCTTCAGTGAGTCCCCTCACGCGGAGACCCAGTACTTC. Its translation is CAFSESPHAETQYF.

This clonotype was seen only a few times. The genes are TRBV6-1 and TRBJ2-7, with D possibly TRBD2 on 5 matching bases. Germline CDR1 MNHNS, CDR2 SASEGT. V was trimmed by 3 bases and J by 6 bases, leaving 9 bases between them. The CDR3 loop spans 12 amino acids. CDR3: CASSDEGLEQYF. In nucleotides, the CDR3 is TGTGCCAGCAGTGATGAGGGCCTCGAGCAGTACTTC.

Concerning this clonotype itself: A much larger clone differs from this one at a single base, so this may be a read error. The gene calls are TRBV4-1 and TRBJ2-3, with D possibly being TRBD2 (5 bases). V lost 5 bases to trimming and J lost 5 bases, with 11 bases between them. CDR1 and CDR2 (germline): MGHRA, YSYEKL. The CDR3 contains 13 residues. CDR3 in amino acids: CASSMVEGDTQYF. In DNA form, the CDR3 reads TGCGCCAGCAGCATGGTTGAGGGAGATACGCAGTATTTT.

Notes on this clonotype: No conserved phenylalanine or tryptophan ends this CDR3, so it is likely a read error. This chain uses TRBV4-2 with TRBJ2-2, with D uncertain. Germline V gene data show CDR1 as LGHNA and CDR2 as YNFKEQ. Trimming shortened V by 6 bases and J by 7 bases, and 15 bases separated the two germline ends. This CDR3 comprises 14 residues. The CDR3 bases are TGTGCCAGCAGATCAAGCGAGTCCATCGGGGAGCTGTTTTAT. This codes for CASRSSESIGELFY.

This clonotype appeared a few times. This chain joins TRBV12-3 or TRBV12-4 and TRBJ2-3; 10 bases line up with TRBD2. The CDR3 is 15 amino acids. The V segment lost 6 bases and the J segment 3 bases; nucleotides outside the gene matches: 6. As DNA, the CDR3 is TGTGCCAGCAGCTCTAGCGGGAGAGCAACAGATACGCAGTATTTT. It codes for CASSSSGRATDTQYF.

This clonotype has more than one count but fewer than ten. V gene TRBV7-9 combines with J gene TRBJ2-7; 7 nucleotides align to TRBD1. Germline V gene lookup returns CDR1 SEHNR and CDR2 FQNEAQ (reference sequence). After removal of 5 bases from V and 7 bases from J, the junction contained 14 bases not matched to a gene. The CDR3 contains 15 residues. The CDR3 loop reads CASSPTPVDRQEQYF. CDR3 nucleotides: TGTGCCAGCAGCCCAACGCCCGTGGACAGGCAGGAGCAGTACTTC.

At least ten counts were recorded for this clonotype. The genes are TRBV6-2 or TRBV6-3 and TRBJ1-1; D is unclear. CDR3 length: 15 amino acids. Looked up from germline, CDR1 is MNHEY and CDR2 is SVGEGT. Trimming removed 0 bases at V and 0 bases at J, with 8 bases between. DNA of the CDR3: TGTGCCAGCAGTTACTCTATCGGGCTGAACACTGAAGCTTTCTTT. It translates to CASSYSIGLNTEAFF.

As for this clonotype: The conserved closing phenylalanine or tryptophan is absent in this CDR3, likely reflecting a read error. The chain uses TRBV11-2 and TRBJ1-5; D not resolved. The CDR3 spans 13 residues. Germline CDR1 is SGHAT and CDR2 is FQNNGV. The germline V and J ends were trimmed by 1 base and 4 bases, with 5 bases remaining between them. In DNA, the CDR3 is TGTGCCAGCAGCTTAGGTGTTAATCAGCCCCAGCATCTT. Translating it yields CASSLGVNQPQHL.

This clonotype was picked up many times. The chain couples TRBV29-1 to TRBJ2-1, with no clear D. CDR1 is SQVTM and CDR2 is ANQGSEA in the germline V gene. The CDR3 spans 13 residues. Trimming removed 4 bases from V and 0 bases from J, with 7 bases in between. CDR3 DNA: TGCAGCGTTGTGGCTGACTCCTACAATGAGCAGTTCTTC. Its translation: CSVVADSYNEQFF.

As regards this clonotype: The CDR3 ends on some other residue instead of the conserved phenylalanine or tryptophan, so this is likely a read error. CDR3 DNA: TGTGCCAGCAGTAATCTACAGGGGGCGAAACTAGCCGAGCAGTACTCC. Protein: CASSNLQGAKLAEQYS. This chain connects TRBV6-5 to TRBJ2-7, with TRBD1 matching 9 bases. V shed 5 bases, J shed 6 bases, and the junction held 14 bases outside the gene matches. Germline lookup yields CDR1 MNHEY and CDR2 SVGAGI. The length of the CDR3 is 16 residues.

This chain joins TRBV5-5 and TRBJ2-7; 7 bases line up with TRBD2. The CDR3 has 16 residues. After removal of 0 bases from V and 4 bases from J, the junction contained 10 bases not matched to a gene. Germline CDR1 is SGHKS and CDR2 is YYEKEE (reference sequence). The CDR3 reads CASSLVGGSGVYEQYF. The CDR3 bases are TGTGCCAGCAGCTTGGTTGGCGGGAGCGGGGTTTACGAGCAGTACTTC. Full variable domain (rest looked up from reference TRBV5-5 and TRBJ2-7): DAGVTQSPTHLIKTRGQQVTLRCSPISGHKSVSWYQQVLGQGPQFIFQYYEKEERGRGNFPDRFSARQFPNYSSELNVNALLLGDSALYLCASSLVGGSGVYEQYFGPGTRLTVT.

Of note for this clonotype: This may stem from a read error, because a much larger clone lies one nucleotide away. The CDR3 coding sequence is TGTGCCAGCAGCCTACAGGGGGCAGCTCACAATGAGCAGTTCTTC. Its translation is CASSLQGAAHNEQFF. J is TRBJ2-1 and V is TRBV13; TRBD1 agrees at 9 bases. This CDR3 is built from 15 residues. CDR1 PRHDT and CDR2 FYEKMQ come from the germline V gene (reference sequence). The V segment lost 5 bases and the J segment 5 bases; nucleotides outside the gene matches: 7. Filled out from reference TRBV13 and TRBJ2-1, the complete variable domain reads AAGVIQSPRHLIKEKRETATLKCYPIPRHDTVYWYQQGPGQDPQFLISFYEKMQSDKGSIPDRFSAQQFSDYHSELNMSSLELGDSALYFCASSLQGAAHNEQFFGPGTRLTVL.

In the case of this clonotype: This clone may be a read error of a much larger clone one base away. CDR3 nucleotide sequence: TGTGCCAGCAGCCAAGTGCAAGGGACCTGGGAGCTGTTTTTT. Encoded protein: CASSQVQGTWELFF. The genes are TRBV14 and TRBJ2-2; the D call may be TRBD1 or TRBD2 (5 bases each). Germline values: CDR1 SGHDN, CDR2 FVKESK. The V gene lost 1 base and the J gene lost 9 bases, with 12 bases spanning the gap. The CDR3 has 14 residues.